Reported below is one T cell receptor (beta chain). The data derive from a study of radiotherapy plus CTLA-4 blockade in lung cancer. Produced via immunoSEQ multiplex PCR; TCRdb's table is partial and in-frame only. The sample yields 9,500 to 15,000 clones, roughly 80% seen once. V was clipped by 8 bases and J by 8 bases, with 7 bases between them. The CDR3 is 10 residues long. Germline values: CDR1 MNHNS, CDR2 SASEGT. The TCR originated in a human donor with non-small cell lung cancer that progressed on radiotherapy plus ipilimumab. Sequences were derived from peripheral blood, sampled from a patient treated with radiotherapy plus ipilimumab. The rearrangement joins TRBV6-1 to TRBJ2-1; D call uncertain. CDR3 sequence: CASSADEQFF. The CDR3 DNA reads TGTGCCAGCTCCGCGGATGAGCAGTTCTTC.